Described below is a single T cell receptor (beta chain) sequence and its context. Its antigen is unidentified. The record originates from a study of radiotherapy plus CTLA-4 blockade in lung cancer. Overall study findings and caveats: Tumor-derived TCR clones expanded in blood after radiotherapy plus ipilimumab. With interferon-beta, early dynamics of blood T cell clones were reported to best predict response.

Those with chemo-refractory metastatic non-small-cell lung cancer were treated with focal radiation combined with CTLA-4 blockade using ipilimumab. This CDR3 comprises 15 residues. V lost 5 bases to trimming and J lost 4 bases; unmatched junction nucleotides: 8. Per the germline V gene, CDR1 is SGHVS and CDR2 is FNYEAQ. Method: immunoSEQ multiplex PCR; TCRdb's copy keeps in-frame clones and lacks some. The sample contains approximately 97,000 clones, about four fifths of which appear only once. The V call is TRBV7-6, the J call TRBJ2-1, with 7 bases aligning to TRBD2. The source material was peripheral blood, sampled from a patient treated with radiotherapy plus ipilimumab. This clonotype was obtained from a human donor with non-small cell lung cancer who had stable disease on radiotherapy plus ipilimumab. The CDR3 sequence is CASSLKRDYYNEQFF. The CDR3 DNA is TGTGCCAGCAGCCTCAAGCGGGATTATTACAATGAGCAGTTCTTC.